The following is a T cell receptor beta chain sequence with its context. The germline gene is not matched at one end of the junction; a read error may be the cause. Primed by a sample-barcoded 5' primer and a J-beta primer mix, a second PCR proceeded for roughly 7 to 11 cycles. TCRdb used MiXCR to reprocess the 5' RACE reads, holding one entry per CDR3 protein. Of approximately 900,000 distinct CDR3 sequences in the sample, roughly 43% were seen once. The sample originates from a study of blood T cells in healthy people across ages. A minimum of 6.5 million PBMCs was isolated per sample. The sequence was collected from a man aged 25-45 years in good health. The sample taken for sequencing was blood.

The DNA of the CDR3 is TGTGCCAGCTCACCGACAGGGGGGGATATCACAGGTACGCAGTATTTT. It codes for CASSPTGGDITGTQYF. The chain carries TRBV18 and TRBJ2-3; 9 bases are a match to TRBD1. This CDR3 has 16 amino acids. Germline CDR1 reads KGHSH; CDR2 reads LQKENI.